A selection of T cell receptor beta chains follows, all from one sample in a study of blood T cells in healthy people across ages. MiXCR was run by TCRdb on the 5' RACE reads, yielding one entry per CDR3 protein. The top ten hold about 7.7% of the sample, which has around 1,700,000 distinct CDR3 sequences, 28% seen once. Material for sequencing was blood. These receptors all come from a woman younger than 45 in good health. Both conserved end residues are part of each CDR3. Some rows have no size entry. The others give once, few or many, or a class for an expanded clone.

J: TRBJ2-7
size: -
V: TRBV11-2
CDR3: CASSLVSGGASSYEQYF

J: TRBJ2-1
size: many
V: TRBV29-1
CDR3: CSARDREDEQFF

J: TRBJ1-6
size: few
V: TRBV7-8
CDR3: CASRTIQGTESPLHF

J: TRBJ2-5
size: many
V: TRBV11-2
CDR3: CASSLGGQNLRETQYF

J: TRBJ2-7
size: -
V: TRBV11-3
CDR3: CASNQDREGEQYF

J: TRBJ2-7
size: -
V: TRBV20-1
CDR3: CSASSGTGGFYEQYF

J: TRBJ1-1
size: -
V: TRBV29-1
CDR3: CSVKTLNTEAFF

J: TRBJ2-3
size: few
V: TRBV7-9
CDR3: CASSSDTGDTQYF

J: TRBJ1-2
size: few
V: TRBV20-1
CDR3: CSAKAGSNYGYTF

J: TRBJ2-1
size: few
V: TRBV9
CDR3: CASSVGPGKYNEQFF